This T cell receptor beta chain was sequenced in a study of cytomegalovirus exposure and HLA in healthy donors. As for the study in general: From 150 million to 200 million T cells, an earlier analysis saw 120 million or so unique TCR beta sequences.

The CDR3 is 12 residues long. V lost 11 bases to trimming and J lost 2 bases; unmatched junction nucleotides: 3. The germline V gene has CDR1 SNHLY and CDR2 FYNNEI. Nominally healthy donors were sampled, though unrecorded immune exposures were likely. The PCR had 60 Vbeta and 13 Jbeta primers. Sequencing used immunoSEQ multiplex PCR; TCRdb keeps in-frame clones, though not all of them. The sample holds some 150,000 clones, 75% to 90% seen once. General study points: Cytomegalovirus status was reportedly diagnosed by the classifier with high specificity and sensitivity. Sequencing depth across donors, presence/absence analyses assumed, was roughly uniform.

In the case of this clone: Its antigen remains unidentified.

The sequenced material came from PBMCs. The chain joins TRBV2 to TRBJ2-7, with 10 bases aligning to TRBD2. This receptor was obtained from a middle-aged man in good health and CMV-seronegative. The CDR3, as DNA: TGTGCCGGCCTAGCGGGGGCCTACGAGCAGTACTTC. Protein sequence: CAGLAGAYEQYF.